This TCR beta chain was recorded in a study of CD8+ T cells in alopecia areata. Study details: Twice daily, treated patients received 5 to 10 mg of oral tofacitinib.

The CDR3 extends over 14 amino acids. With 5 bases removed from V and 1 base from J, the gap between germline ends came to 11 bases. Looked up from germline, CDR1 is SGHTA and CDR2 is FQGNSA. The treatment: oral pan-JAK inhibitor, 5-10 mg twice daily. Researchers gathered lesional scalp punch biopsies and peripheral blood from patients with alopecia areata. Sequencing templates came from extracted RNA that was reverse transcribed into cDNA. Method: immunoSEQ multiplex PCR; TCRdb's copy keeps in-frame clones and lacks some. Of some 180,000 clones in the sample, about 53% were seen once. Sequencing used CD8+ T cells sorted from blood, obtained at week 24, from a patient treated with tofacitinib. This sequence originates from a human donor with alopecia areata. The V gene is TRBV7-2, the J gene TRBJ1-1; no clear D gene. The CDR3 spells CASSPNLENTEAFF. CDR3 nucleotides: TGTGCCAGCAGCCCCAACCTTGAGAACACTGAAGCTTTCTTT.